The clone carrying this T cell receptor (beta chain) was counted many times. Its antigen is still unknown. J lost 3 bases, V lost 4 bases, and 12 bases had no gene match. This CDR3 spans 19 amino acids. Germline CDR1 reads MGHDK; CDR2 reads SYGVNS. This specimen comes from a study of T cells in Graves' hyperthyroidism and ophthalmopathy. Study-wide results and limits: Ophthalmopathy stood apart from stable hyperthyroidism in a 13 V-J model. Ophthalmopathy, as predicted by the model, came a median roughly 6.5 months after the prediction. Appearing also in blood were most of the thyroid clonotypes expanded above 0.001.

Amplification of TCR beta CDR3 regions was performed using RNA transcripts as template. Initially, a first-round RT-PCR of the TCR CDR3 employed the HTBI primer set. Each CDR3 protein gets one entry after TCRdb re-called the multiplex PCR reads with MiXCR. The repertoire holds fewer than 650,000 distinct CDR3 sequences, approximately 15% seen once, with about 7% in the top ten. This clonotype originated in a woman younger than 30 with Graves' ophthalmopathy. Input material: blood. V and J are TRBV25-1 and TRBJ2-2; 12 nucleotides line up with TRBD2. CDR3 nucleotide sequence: TGTGCCAGCAGTGGCGCTAGCGGGAGGGCCAAGGTCGACACCGGGGAGCTGTTTTTT. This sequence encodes CASSGASGRAKVDTGELFF.